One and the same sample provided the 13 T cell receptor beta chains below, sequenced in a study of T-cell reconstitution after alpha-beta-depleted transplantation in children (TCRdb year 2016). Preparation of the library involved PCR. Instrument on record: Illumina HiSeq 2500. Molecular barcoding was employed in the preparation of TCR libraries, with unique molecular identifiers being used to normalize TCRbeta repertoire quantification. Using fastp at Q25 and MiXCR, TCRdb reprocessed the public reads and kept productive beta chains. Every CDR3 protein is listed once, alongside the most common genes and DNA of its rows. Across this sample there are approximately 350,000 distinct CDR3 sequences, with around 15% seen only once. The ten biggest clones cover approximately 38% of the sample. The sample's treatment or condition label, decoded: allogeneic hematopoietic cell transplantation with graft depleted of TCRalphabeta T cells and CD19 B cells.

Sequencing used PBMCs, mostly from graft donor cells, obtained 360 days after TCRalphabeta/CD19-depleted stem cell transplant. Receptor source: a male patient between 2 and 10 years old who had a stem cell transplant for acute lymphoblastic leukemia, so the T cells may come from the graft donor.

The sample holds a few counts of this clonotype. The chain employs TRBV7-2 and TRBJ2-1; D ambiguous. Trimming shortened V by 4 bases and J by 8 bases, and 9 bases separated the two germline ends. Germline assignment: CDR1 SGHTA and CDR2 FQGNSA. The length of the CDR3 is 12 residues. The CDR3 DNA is TGTGCCAGCAGCTCAAGTCTCTATGAGCAGTTCTTC. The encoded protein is CASSSSLYEQFF.

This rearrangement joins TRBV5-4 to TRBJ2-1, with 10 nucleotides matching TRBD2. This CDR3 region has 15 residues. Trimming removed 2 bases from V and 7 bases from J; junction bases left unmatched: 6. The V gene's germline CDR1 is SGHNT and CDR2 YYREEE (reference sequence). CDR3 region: CASSFRGLAVNEQFF. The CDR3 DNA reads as TGTGCCAGCAGCTTCCGTGGACTAGCGGTGAATGAGCAGTTCTTC.

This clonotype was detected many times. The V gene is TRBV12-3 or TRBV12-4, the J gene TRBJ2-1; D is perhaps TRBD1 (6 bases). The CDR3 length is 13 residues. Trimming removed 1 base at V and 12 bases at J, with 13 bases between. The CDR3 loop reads CASSLDDRSRQFF. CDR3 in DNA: TGTGCCAGCAGTTTAGATGACAGGTCCAGGCAGTTCTTC.

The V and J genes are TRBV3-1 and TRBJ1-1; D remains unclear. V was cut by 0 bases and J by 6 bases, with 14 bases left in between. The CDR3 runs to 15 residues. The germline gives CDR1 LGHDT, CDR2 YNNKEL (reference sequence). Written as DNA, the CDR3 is TGTGCCAGCAGCCAAGATCTGAAGGGAGGTCCTGAAGCTTTCTTT. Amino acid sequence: CASSQDLKGGPEAFF.

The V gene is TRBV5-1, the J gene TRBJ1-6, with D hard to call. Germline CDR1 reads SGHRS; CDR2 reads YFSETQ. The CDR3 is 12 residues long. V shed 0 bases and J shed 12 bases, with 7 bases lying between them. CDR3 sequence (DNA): TGCGCCAGCAGCTTGGACCGGGTACCCCTCCACTTT. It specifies CASSLDRVPLHF.

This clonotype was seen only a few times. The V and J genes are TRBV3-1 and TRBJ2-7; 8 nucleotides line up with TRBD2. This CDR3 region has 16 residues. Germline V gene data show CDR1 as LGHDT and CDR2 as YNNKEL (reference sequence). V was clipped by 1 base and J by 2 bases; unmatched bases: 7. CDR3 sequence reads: CASSQATGGPAYEQYF. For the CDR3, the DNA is TGTGCCAGCAGCCAAGCTACGGGAGGGCCCGCCTACGAGCAGTACTTC.

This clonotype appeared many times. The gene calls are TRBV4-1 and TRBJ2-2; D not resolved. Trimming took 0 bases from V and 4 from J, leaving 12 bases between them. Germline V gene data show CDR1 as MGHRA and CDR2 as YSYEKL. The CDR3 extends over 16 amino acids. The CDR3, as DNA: TGCGCCAGCAGCCAAGATGTTTGGGTTTCCACCGGGGAGCTGTTTTTT. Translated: CASSQDVWVSTGELFF.

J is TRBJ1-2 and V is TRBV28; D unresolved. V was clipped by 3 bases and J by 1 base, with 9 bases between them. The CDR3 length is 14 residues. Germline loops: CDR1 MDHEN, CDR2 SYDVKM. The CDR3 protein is CASSLLSLNYGYTF. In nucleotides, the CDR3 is TGTGCCAGCAGTTTGCTCTCTCTTAACTATGGCTACACCTTC.

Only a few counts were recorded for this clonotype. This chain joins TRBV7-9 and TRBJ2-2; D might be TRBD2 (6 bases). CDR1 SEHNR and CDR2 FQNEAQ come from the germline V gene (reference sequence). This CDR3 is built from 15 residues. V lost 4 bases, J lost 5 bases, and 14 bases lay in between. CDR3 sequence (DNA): TGTGCCAGCAGCTCCTATGGGAGGCCGACCGGGGAGCTGTTTTTT. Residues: CASSSYGRPTGELFF.

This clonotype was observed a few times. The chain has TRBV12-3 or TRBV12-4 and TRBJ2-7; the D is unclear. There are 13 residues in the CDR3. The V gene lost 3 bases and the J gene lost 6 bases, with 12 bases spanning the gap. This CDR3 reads CASSFPDPSEQYF. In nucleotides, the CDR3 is TGTGCCAGCAGTTTCCCGGACCCCAGCGAGCAGTACTTC.

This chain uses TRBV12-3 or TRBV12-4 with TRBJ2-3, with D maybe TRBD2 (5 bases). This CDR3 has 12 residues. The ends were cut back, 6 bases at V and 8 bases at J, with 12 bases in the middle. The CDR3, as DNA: TGTGCCAGCAGCCCTGAGGGCGTTACGCAGTATTTT. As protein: CASSPEGVTQYF.

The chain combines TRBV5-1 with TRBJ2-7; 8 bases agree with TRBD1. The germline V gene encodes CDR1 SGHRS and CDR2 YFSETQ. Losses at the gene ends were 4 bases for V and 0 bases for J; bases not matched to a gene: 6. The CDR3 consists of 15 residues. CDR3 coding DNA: TGCGCCAGCAGCATAGACAGGGGCCACTCCTACGAGCAGTACTTC. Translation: CASSIDRGHSYEQYF.

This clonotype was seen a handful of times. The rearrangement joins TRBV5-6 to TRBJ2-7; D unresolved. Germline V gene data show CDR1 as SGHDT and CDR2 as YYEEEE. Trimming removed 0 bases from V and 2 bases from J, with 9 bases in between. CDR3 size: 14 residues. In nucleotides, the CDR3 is TGTGCCAGCAGCTTGGTTCGGCTGCCCTACGAGCAGTACTTC. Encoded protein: CASSLVRLPYEQYF.